The present TCR beta chain was sequenced within a study of human T cells and chemical hapten exposure. This clonotype was found a few times. TCRdb independently ran MiXCR on the RACE reads; one entry per CDR3 protein. The table shows about 51,000 distinct CDR3 sequences, with roughly a tenth occurring only once. As for time point: pre-sensitization, week 0. Stated treatment: therapeutic diphenylcyclopropenone sensitization with weekly scalp DPC. Patches went on only after blood had been drawn each time. Trimming took off 0 bases at V and 5 bases at J, with 4 bases between the two ends. CDR1 is MGHRA and CDR2 is YSYEKL in the germline V gene. CDR3 length: 12 amino acids.

Sequenced material: whole blood, taken in connection with sensitization to the hapten diphenylcyclopropenone (DPC). The sequence derives from a woman between 40 and 55 years old with alopecia areata. Some clones in this sample may be carry-over from other donors' samples. The chain joins TRBV4-1 to TRBJ2-5; no reliable D call. The CDR3 region has the DNA TGCGCCAGCAGCCAAGATTCTGAGACCCAGTACTTC. This encodes CASSQDSETQYF.